This TCR beta chain was observed in a study of cytomegalovirus exposure and HLA in healthy donors. The CDR3 contains 14 residues. With V trimmed by 3 bases and J by 5 bases, 2 bases remained unmatched. Germline CDR1 is MDHEN and CDR2 is SYDVKM. Turning to this clone: What it binds is not known.

At sampling all donors were nominally healthy, likely with unrecorded immune exposures. PCR employed 60 Vbeta and 13 Jbeta primers. Data came from immunoSEQ multiplex PCR; TCRdb stores just in-frame clones and leaves some out. Among about 140,000 clones, about 68% were seen once, and the ten largest hold 1.5% to 2%. Study-wide results and limits: Across donors, sequencing depth was assumed by presence/absence analyses to be roughly uniform.

The clonotype originates from a human donor in good health. The specimen sequenced was PBMCs. The chain joins TRBV28 to TRBJ1-5, with 9 bases aligning to TRBD1. CDR3 region: CASSLGQGYQPQHF. The CDR3 DNA sequence: TGTGCCAGCAGTTTGGGACAGGGTTATCAGCCCCAGCATTTT. Looking up the rest from reference TRBV28 and TRBJ1-5 gives the full variable domain: DVKVTQSSRYLVKRTGEKVFLECVQDMDHENMFWYRQDPGLGLRLIYFSYDVKMKEKGDIPEGYSVSREKKERFSLILESASTNQTSMYLCASSLGQGYQPQHFGDGTRLSIL.